This TCR beta chain was sequenced in a study of OX40 agonist ivuxolimab in advanced cancers. At the level of the study: Of mixed ages from roughly 23 to 80 and averaging about 56 years, the group was approximately 84% male. Partial responses occurred in Three dose-escalation patients, one with hepatocellular carcinoma and two with cutaneous melanoma.

Sequencing used immunoSEQ multiplex PCR; TCRdb keeps in-frame clones, though not all of them. This table has about 36,000 clones, more than 75% appearing once. Germline V CDR1 and CDR2: SGHVS, FNYEAQ. The V end lost 8 bases, the J end lost 7 bases, and 11 bases lay between the germline ends. The CDR3 contains 11 residues. About this clone itself: The antigen is undetermined.

Study results and caveats: Researchers report that CD8+ T cells had, on average, more expanded clones than CD4+.

The clonotype comes from an adult with an advanced solid tumor such as melanoma, head and neck, liver or kidney cancer. The source was CD4+ or CD8+ T cells sorted from blood, collected in a trial of the OX40 agonist ivuxolimab. The genes are TRBV7-6 and TRBJ1-2; D remains ambiguous. This CDR3 is CASGQGGGYTF. CDR3 nucleotides: TGTGCCAGCGGTCAAGGAGGTGGCTACACCTTC.